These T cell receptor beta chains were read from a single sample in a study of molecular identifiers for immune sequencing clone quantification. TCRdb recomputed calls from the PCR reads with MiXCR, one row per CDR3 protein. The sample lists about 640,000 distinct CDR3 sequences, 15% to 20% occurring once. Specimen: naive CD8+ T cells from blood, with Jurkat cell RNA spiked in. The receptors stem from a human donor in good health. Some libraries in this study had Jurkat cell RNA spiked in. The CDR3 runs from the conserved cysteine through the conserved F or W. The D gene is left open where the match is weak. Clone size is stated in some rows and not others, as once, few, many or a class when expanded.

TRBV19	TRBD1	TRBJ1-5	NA	CASSMSGGNQPRHF	TGTGCCAGTAGTATGTCAGGGGGCAATCAGCCCCGGCATTTT
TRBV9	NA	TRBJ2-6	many	CASSVGSDNVLTF	TGTGCCAGCAGCGTAGGAAGCGACAACGTCCTGACTTTC
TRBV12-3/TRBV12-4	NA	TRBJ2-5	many	CASRSVGETQYF	TGTGCCAGCAGGTCGGTTGGAGAGACCCAGTACTTC
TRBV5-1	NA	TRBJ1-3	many	CASSLDPKGPLAGNTIYF	TGCGCCAGCAGCTTGGATCCGAAGGGGCCGCTGGCAGGAAACACCATATATTTT
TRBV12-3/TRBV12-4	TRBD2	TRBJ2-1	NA	CASSPSGRRNEQFF	TGTGCCAGCAGTCCTAGCGGGAGGCGGAATGAGCAGTTCTTC
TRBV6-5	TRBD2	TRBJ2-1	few	CASRARLAGNSYNEQFF	TGTGCCAGCAGAGCAAGACTAGCGGGTAATTCCTACAATGAGCAGTTCTTC
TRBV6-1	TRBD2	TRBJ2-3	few	CASSEALAGGTDTRYF	TGTGCCAGCAGTGAAGCGCTAGCGGGGGGCACAGATACGCGGTATTTT
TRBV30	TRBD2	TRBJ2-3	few	CAWTGPAGVADTQYF	TGTGCCTGGACCGGGCCAGCGGGGGTAGCAGATACGCAGTATTTT
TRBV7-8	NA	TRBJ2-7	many	CASSYYRGGGSYEQYF	TGTGCCAGCAGCTATTACAGGGGCGGGGGTTCCTACGAGCAGTACTTC
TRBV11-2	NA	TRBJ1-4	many	CASSPAGTNEKLFF	TGTGCCAGCAGCCCGGCCGGAACTAATGAAAAACTGTTTTTT
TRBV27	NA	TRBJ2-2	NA	CASSFAGLGTGELFF	TGTGCCAGCAGTTTTGCAGGGCTGGGCACCGGGGAGCTGTTTTTT
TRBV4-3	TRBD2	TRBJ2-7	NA	CASSQGLASPYEQYF	TGCGCCAGCAGCCAAGGACTAGCGAGCCCCTACGAGCAGTACTTC
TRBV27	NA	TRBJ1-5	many	CASSLSWGDFGQPQHF	TGTGCCAGCAGTTTATCGTGGGGGGACTTTGGTCAGCCCCAGCATTTT
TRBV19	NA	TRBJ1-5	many	CASTPSGQPQHF	TGTGCCAGTACCCCCAGCGGTCAGCCCCAGCATTTT
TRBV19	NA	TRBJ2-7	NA	CANSIPYPAYEQYF	TGTGCCAATAGTATACCCTACCCAGCCTACGAGCAGTACTTC
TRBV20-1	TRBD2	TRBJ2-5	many	CSASPSGDFQETQYF	TGCAGTGCTAGCCCTAGCGGGGATTTCCAAGAGACCCAGTACTTC
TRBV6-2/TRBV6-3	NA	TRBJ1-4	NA	CASSRKDRSEKLFF	TGTGCCAGCAGTAGAAAGGACCGTTCTGAAAAACTGTTTTTT
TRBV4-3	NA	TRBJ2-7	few	CASSQEAGFVYEQYF	TGCGCCAGCAGCCAAGAAGCTGGCTTCGTCTACGAGCAGTACTTC
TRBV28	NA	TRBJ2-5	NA	CASSLTGLFGQRYF	TGTGCCAGCAGTTTAACTGGGCTCTTCGGTCAGAGGTACTTC
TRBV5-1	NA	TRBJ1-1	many	CASSWGTLKTEAFF	TGCGCCAGCAGCTGGGGGACATTGAAGACTGAAGCTTTCTTT
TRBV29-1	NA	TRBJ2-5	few	CSVVGGDSIPYQGTQYF	TGCAGCGTTGTAGGGGGAGACAGTATCCCGTACCAAGGGACCCAGTACTTC
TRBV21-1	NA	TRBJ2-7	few	CASSKRGTSGDYEQYF	TGTGCCAGCAGCAAAAGGGGGACTAGCGGGGATTACGAGCAGTACTTC
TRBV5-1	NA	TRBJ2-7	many	CASSSDSSYEQYF	TGCGCCAGCAGCTCGGACTCCTCCTACGAGCAGTACTTC
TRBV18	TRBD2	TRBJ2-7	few	CASSQGLAGGPLYEQYF	TGTGCCAGCTCCCAAGGACTAGCGGGAGGGCCGTTATATGAGCAGTACTTC
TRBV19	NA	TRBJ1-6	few	CASSTPGSSPLHF	TGTGCCAGTAGTACCCCTGGGTCTTCACCCCTCCACTTT
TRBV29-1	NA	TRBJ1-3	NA	CSADSDKTSGNTIYF	TGCAGCGCTGACTCCGACAAGACCTCTGGAAACACCATATATTTT
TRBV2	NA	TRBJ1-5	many	CASSGTDDSNQPQHF	TGTGCCAGCAGTGGGACAGACGATAGCAATCAGCCCCAGCATTTT
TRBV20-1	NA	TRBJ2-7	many	CSARDRDSLISYEQYF	TGCAGTGCTAGAGACCGGGACTCCCTTATCTCCTACGAGCAGTACTTC
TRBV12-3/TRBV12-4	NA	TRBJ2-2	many	CASLVGGYTGELFF	TGTGCCAGCTTAGTCGGGGGATACACCGGGGAGCTGTTTTTT
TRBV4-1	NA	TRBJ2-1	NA	CASSQGGRYEQFF	TGCGCCAGCAGCCAAGGAGGACGGTATGAGCAGTTCTTC
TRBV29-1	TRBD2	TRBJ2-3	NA	CSVTSGRARVDTQYF	TGCAGCGTGACTAGCGGGAGGGCCCGCGTAGATACGCAGTATTTT
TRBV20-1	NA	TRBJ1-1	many	CSAREVATEAFF	TGCAGTGCTAGGGAAGTCGCCACTGAAGCTTTCTTT
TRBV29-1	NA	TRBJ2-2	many	CSVEEIGANTGELFF	TGCAGCGTTGAGGAAATCGGAGCGAACACCGGGGAGCTGTTTTTT
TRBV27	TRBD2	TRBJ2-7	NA	CASSWQREGYEQYF	TGTGCCAGCAGTTGGCAGCGGGAAGGGTACGAGCAGTACTTC
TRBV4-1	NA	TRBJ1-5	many	CASSQQTIRQQPQHF	TGCGCCAGCAGCCAACAGACAATCAGGCAACAGCCCCAGCATTTT
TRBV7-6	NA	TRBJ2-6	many	CASSLEGGALSGANVLTF	TGTGCCAGCAGCTTAGAGGGGGGTGCGCTGTCTGGGGCCAACGTCCTGACTTTC
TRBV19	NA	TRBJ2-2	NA	CAVDGGMTGELFF	TGTGCCGTCGACGGCGGGATGACCGGGGAGCTGTTTTTT
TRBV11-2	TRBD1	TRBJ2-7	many	CASSLAWDRVYEQYF	TGTGCCAGCAGCTTGGCCTGGGACAGGGTATACGAGCAGTACTTC
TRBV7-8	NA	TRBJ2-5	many	CASSSQGSETQYF	TGTGCCAGCAGCTCTCAGGGTTCCGAGACCCAGTACTTC
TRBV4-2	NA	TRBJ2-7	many	CASSQDRMYEQYF	TGTGCCAGCAGCCAAGACCGAATGTACGAGCAGTACTTC
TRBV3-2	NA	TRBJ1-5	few	CASSQPTRGSCQPQHF	TGTGCCAGCAGCCAACCCACCAGGGGGTCTTGTCAGCCCCAGCATTTT
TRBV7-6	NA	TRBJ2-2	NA	CASSPWGTPSGELFF	TGTGCCAGCAGCCCCTGGGGGACTCCGAGCGGGGAGCTGTTTTTT
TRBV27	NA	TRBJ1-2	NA	CASSPGTYGYTF	TGTGCCAGCAGCCCAGGAACCTATGGCTACACCTTC
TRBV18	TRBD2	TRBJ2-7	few	CASSPSADSGRFGEQYF	TGTGCCAGCTCACCGTCCGCGGATAGCGGGAGGTTCGGCGAGCAGTACTTC
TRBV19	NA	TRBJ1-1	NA	CASSTPTENAEAFF	TGTGCCAGTAGTACCCCGACCGAAAACGCTGAAGCTTTCTTT
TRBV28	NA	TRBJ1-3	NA	CASSAYQGLGGNTIYF	TGTGCCAGCAGTGCTTATCAGGGATTAGGCGGAAACACCATATATTTT
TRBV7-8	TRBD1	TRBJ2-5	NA	CASSSGQGGKTQYF	TGTGCCAGCAGCTCAGGACAGGGCGGAAAGACCCAGTACTTC
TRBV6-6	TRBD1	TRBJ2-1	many	CATKIPGTAESNEQFF	TGTGCCACCAAAATCCCCGGGACAGCAGAAAGCAATGAGCAGTTCTTC
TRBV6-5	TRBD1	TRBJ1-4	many	CASRDSSWGGSEKLFF	TGTGCCAGTCGGGACAGCTCCTGGGGGGGAAGTGAAAAACTGTTTTTT